Sequencing of this T cell receptor (beta chain) was carried out in a study of radiotherapy plus CTLA-4 blockade in lung cancer. Using immunoSEQ multiplex PCR, the repertoire was profiled, and TCRdb retains in-frame clones only, with some absent. Here the sample spans 80,000 or so clones, 60% to 85% being singletons. The CDR3 is made up of 15 amino acids. V lost 1 base, J lost 2 bases, and 13 bases lay in between. The V gene's germline CDR1 is SGHDT and CDR2 YYEEEE. The study's findings and limits: Response, reportedly, was best predicted by interferon-beta along with early blood T cell clone dynamics.

As for this clone: Antigen specificity is unknown.

This TCR was sampled from a human donor with non-small cell lung cancer whose response to radiotherapy plus ipilimumab could not be evaluated. Some clones in this sample may be carry-over from other donors' samples. This sample comprised peripheral blood, obtained from a patient treated with radiotherapy plus ipilimumab. The chain is built from TRBV5-6 and TRBJ2-7; unclear D gene. DNA for the CDR3: TGTGCCAGCAGCTTGATCACAGACCTTACCTACGAGCAGTACTTC. It encodes CASSLITDLTYEQYF.